A single sample is the source of the 17 T cell receptor beta chains below, sequenced in a study of technical replicates of blood from a few donors. This table comes from immunoSEQ multiplex PCR, and its TCRdb copy is limited to in-frame clones, with some not included. This sample has 100,000 or so clones, with 95% found just once. The sequencing input was T cells isolated from PBMCs. Every receptor here comes from a human donor in good health.

This clone was seen just once. This chain joins TRBV29-1 and TRBJ2-1; 7 bases are shared with TRBD1. The length of the CDR3 is 14 residues. V lost 8 bases, J lost 3 bases, and 10 bases stayed unmatched. The germline gives CDR1 SQVTM, CDR2 ANQGSEA. The DNA for the CDR3 is TGCAGCTCCACCGGGACAGAAGGCTACAATGAGCAGTTCTTC. Translated, it gives CSSTGTEGYNEQFF.

The gene calls are TRBV6-1 and TRBJ2-7; 11 nucleotides agree with TRBD2. Looked up from germline, CDR1 is MNHNS and CDR2 is SASEGT. V trimming: 4 bases; J trimming: 0 bases; junction bases outside the gene matches: 5. The CDR3 length is 16 residues. The CDR3 spells CASSGGLAVSSYEQYF. CDR3 DNA sequence: TGTGCCAGCAGTGGGGGACTAGCGGTAAGCTCCTACGAGCAGTACTTC.

The V and J genes are TRBV7-9 and TRBJ2-5; 11 bases align to TRBD1. The trim removed 5 bases at V and 2 bases at J, leaving 13 bases unmatched. Per the germline V gene, CDR1 is SEHNR and CDR2 is FQNEAQ (reference sequence). This CDR3 contains 18 residues. CDR3 DNA: TGTGCCAGCAGCGGATGGACAGGGGGCCGACTTTTACAAGAGACCCAGTACTTC. Translation: CASSGWTGGRLLQETQYF.

The chain recombines TRBV28 with TRBJ1-5; possibly TRBD1 for D (5 bases). The CDR3 sequence is 15 residues long. The germline V and J ends were trimmed by 7 bases and 0 bases, with 13 bases remaining between them. From germline, CDR1 is MDHEN and CDR2 SYDVKM. The CDR3 region has the DNA TGTGCCAGCAATGGGGCAGATCTTAGCAATCAGCCCCAGCATTTT. It yields the protein CASNGADLSNQPQHF.

J is TRBJ2-2 and V is TRBV7-6; TRBD2 matches 12 bases. The germline gives CDR1 SGHVS, CDR2 FNYEAQ. Unmatched junction bases numbered 1, after V lost 8 bases and J lost 3 bases. The CDR3 sequence is 14 residues long. CDR3 bases: TGTGCCAGCCGGACTAGCGGGGACACCGGGGAGCTGTTTTTT. Translation gives CASRTSGDTGELFF.

This clone was recorded once. The genes are TRBV9 and TRBJ2-1, with a tentative D call TRBD1 (5 bases). In germline, CDR1 is SGDLS, CDR2 YYNGEE. CDR3 length equals 14 residues. V lost 3 bases to trimming and J lost 6 bases, with 13 bases between them. The CDR3 here is CASSGGQIRNEQFF. As DNA, the CDR3 is TGTGCCAGCAGCGGAGGACAAATACGCAATGAGCAGTTCTTC.

This sequence joins TRBV27 and TRBJ1-1, with D maybe TRBD1 (6 bases). Germline V gene lookup returns CDR1 MNHEY and CDR2 SMNVEV (reference sequence). The V end lost 6 bases, the J end lost 3 bases, and 14 bases lay between the germline ends. The CDR3 spans 14 residues. This CDR3 reads CASSQAGVDTEAFF. Written as DNA, the CDR3 is TGTGCCAGCAGCCAGGCAGGGGTGGACACTGAAGCTTTCTTT.

This sequence joins TRBV20-1 and TRBJ2-7; no clear D. Germline CDR1 and CDR2: DFQATT and SNEGSKA (reference sequence). The CDR3 loop spans 11 amino acids. The V end was cut by 3 bases, the J end by 9 bases, with 12 bases between. The CDR3 DNA reads as TGCAGTGCTAGGCACTCCCAGGCGCAGTACTTC. Protein sequence: CSARHSQAQYF.

V and J are TRBV14 and TRBJ2-2, with a weak D call TRBD2 (6 bases). The V and J ends lost 5 bases and 1 base respectively, with 23 bases between them. Germline lookup yields CDR1 SGHDN and CDR2 FVKESK. This CDR3 has 19 residues. This chain's CDR3 is CASSSKPLAPRENTGELFF. The CDR3 DNA reads as TGTGCCAGCAGCTCGAAGCCGCTGGCTCCGCGGGAGAACACCGGGGAGCTGTTTTTT.

This clone was found once. The sample has other DNA sequences that encode this CDR3 too. The V and J genes are TRBV27 and TRBJ1-1; weak D call: TRBD1 (6 bases). The CDR3 has 13 amino acids. Deletions cut 5 bases from V and 1 base from J, with 8 bases between. Germline V gene lookup returns CDR1 MNHEY and CDR2 SMNVEV (reference sequence). The CDR3 bases are TGTGCCAGCAGTCTACAGGGGAACACTGAAGCTTTCTTT. Translation: CASSLQGNTEAFF.

This chain links TRBV18 with TRBJ2-7, with a possible D match to TRBD1 (6 bases). Germline V lookup: CDR1 KGHSH, CDR2 LQKENI. The CDR3 spans 20 residues. Trimming left V 4 bases short and J 5 bases short, with 33 bases between. CDR3 nucleotides: TGTGCCAGCTCACAAGTCGATAGCCTAGTACGGGTCCGGGACAACCACGAGCAGTACTTC. It is translated as CASSQVDSLVRVRDNHEQYF.

The rearrangement uses TRBV11-2 and TRBJ2-1; maybe TRBD2 (5 bases). Germline-derived CDR1 and CDR2 are SGHAT and FQNNGV. This CDR3 has 16 residues. Trimming removed 4 bases at V and 0 bases at J, with 13 bases between. The CDR3 DNA reads TGTGCCAGCAGCTCCCTGGGAGCGAGCTCCTACAATGAGCAGTTCTTC. It translates to CASSSLGASSYNEQFF.

The V gene is TRBV10-2, the J gene TRBJ2-2; D remains unclear. V lost 2 bases to trimming and J lost 3 bases, with 7 bases between them. The germline CDR1 and CDR2 sequences are WSHSY and SAAADI. This CDR3 comprises 14 residues. The CDR3 DNA reads as TGCGCCAGCAGTGAGAACGCAGACACCGGGGAGCTGTTTTTT. Translating gives CASSENADTGELFF.

The chain carries TRBV28 and TRBJ2-7, with a possible D match to TRBD1 (6 bases). Germline-derived CDR1 and CDR2 are MDHEN and SYDVKM. The CDR3 length is 14 residues. V was trimmed by 7 bases and J by 2 bases, leaving 15 bases between them. The CDR3 coding sequence is TGTGCCAGCAACCAGCAGGGGATGACCTACGAGCAGTACTTC. It specifies CASNQQGMTYEQYF. Full variable domain (rest looked up from reference TRBV28 and TRBJ2-7): DVKVTQSSRYLVKRTGEKVFLECVQDMDHENMFWYRQDPGLGLRLIYFSYDVKMKEKGDIPEGYSVSREKKERFSLILESASTNQTSMYLCASNQQGMTYEQYFGPGTRLTVT.

This chain joins TRBV5-1 and TRBJ1-2; 8 bases fit TRBD1. This CDR3 has 14 amino acids. J lost 4 bases, V lost 2 bases, and 4 bases had no gene match. The V gene's germline CDR1 is SGHRS and CDR2 YFSETQ. In DNA, the CDR3 is TGCGCCAGCAGCTTTGGGACAGGACTCTATGGCTACACCTTC. Encoded protein: CASSFGTGLYGYTF.

The chain combines TRBV5-6 with TRBJ2-2; D is unclear. Trimming cost V 0 bases and J 3 bases, with 6 bases left between them. Germline CDR1 SGHDT, CDR2 YYEEEE. The CDR3 sequence is 14 residues long. Here the CDR3 reads CASSLASYTGELFF. The DNA of the CDR3 is TGTGCCAGCAGCTTGGCTTCCTACACCGGGGAGCTGTTTTTT.

The genes are TRBV5-8 and TRBJ1-4; D might be TRBD1 (6 bases). The V gene lost 3 bases and the J gene lost 7 bases, with 19 bases spanning the gap. This CDR3 is built from 16 residues. Germline V gives CDR1 SGHTS, CDR2 YDEGEE. CDR3 region: CASSYQLTGSLEKLFF. CDR3 bases: TGTGCCAGCAGCTATCAGTTGACAGGATCCCTTGAAAAACTGTTTTTT.